The clone carrying this T cell receptor (beta chain) is a singleton in its sample. The sample originates from a study of blood T cell repertoires in COVID-19. About the research overall: Sites in the United States, Italy and Spain provided acute and convalescent COVID-19 samples. From T cells, B-cell-depleted T cells, or PBMCs came the material, which was cDNA or gDNA.

Only in-frame clones appear in the TCRdb table, and some are missing; sequencing was by immunoSEQ multiplex PCR. The repertoire holds 200,000 or so clones, with around 87% as singletons. The CDR3 has 14 amino acids. V shed 3 bases, J shed 9 bases, and the junction held 3 bases outside the gene matches. The V gene's germline CDR1 is LGHNA and CDR2 YNFKEQ. This sequence originates from a man in his sixties with acute or convalescent COVID-19. The chain joins TRBV4-2 to TRBJ2-4; TRBD2 agrees at 12 bases. Sequenced material: peripheral blood. The DNA for the CDR3 is TGTGCCAGCAGCCAGGTGACTAGCGGGGGCATTCAGTACTTC. It codes for CASSQVTSGGIQYF.